The 15 T cell receptor beta chains given below trace back to one sample, sequenced in a study of blood T cell repertoires in COVID-19. TCRdb's table, derived via immunoSEQ multiplex PCR, lists solely in-frame clones and lacks some. This table has tens of thousands of clones, around 84% appearing once. Input material: peripheral blood. Receptors were obtained from an older man with active COVID-19.

The chain recombines TRBV10-3 with TRBJ2-3, with D possibly TRBD1 on 5 matching bases. This CDR3 region has 14 residues. V was trimmed by 1 base and J by 0 bases, leaving 5 bases between them. Germline loops: CDR1 ENHRY, CDR2 SYGVKD. CDR3 region: CAISEWGSTDTQYF. In DNA form, the CDR3 reads TGTGCCATCAGTGAGTGGGGCAGCACAGATACGCAGTATTTT.

This clone was observed a single time. This sequence joins TRBV7-2 and TRBJ2-7; 7 bases are shared with TRBD2. Per germline, CDR1 SGHTA and CDR2 FQGNSA. V shed 5 bases and J 6 bases; nucleotides not matched to a gene: 10. The CDR3 consists of 14 residues. This chain's CDR3 is CASSQNSGNSEQYF. The CDR3, as DNA: TGTGCCAGCAGCCAAAACAGCGGGAACAGCGAGCAGTACTTC.

CDR3 protein: CASGRTGGTEAFF. DNA for the CDR3: TGCGCCAGCGGACGCACAGGGGGCACTGAAGCTTTCTTT. The gene calls are TRBV4-3 and TRBJ1-1, with 8 bases lining up with TRBD1. This CDR3 spans 13 amino acids. CDR1 is LGHNA, CDR2 YSLEER, per germline. The ends lost 8 bases at V and 4 bases at J; junction bases unmatched: 6.

The chain carries TRBV4-2 and TRBJ2-2; 7 nucleotides match TRBD2. Germline loops: CDR1 LGHNA, CDR2 YNFKEQ. V lost 0 bases to trimming and J lost 0 bases; unmatched junction nucleotides: 4. This CDR3 is built from 17 residues. This CDR3 reads CASSQDMAGANTGELFF. The DNA for the CDR3 is TGTGCCAGCAGCCAAGATATGGCGGGAGCGAACACCGGGGAGCTGTTTTTT.

CDR3 in DNA: TGTGCCAGCAGCTTCTCAGGGGGCCTTGGCTACACCTTC. Protein product: CASSFSGGLGYTF. The J gene is TRBJ1-2, the V gene TRBV5-4, with TRBD1 matching 8 bases. The length of the CDR3 is 13 residues. With 2 bases clipped from V and 7 bases from J, the junction kept 4 bases outside the gene matches. Looked up from germline, CDR1 is SGHNT and CDR2 is YYREEE (reference sequence).

The chain is built from TRBV7-2 and TRBJ2-7, with 11 bases matching TRBD1. The CDR3 runs to 14 residues. Germline trimming cut 2 bases from V and 6 bases from J; bases unmatched to any gene: 3. CDR1 and CDR2 from the germline V gene are SGHTA and FQGNSA. The CDR3 bases are TGTGCCAGCAGCTTATGGGACAGGGGGGGCGAGCAGTACTTC. Translation: CASSLWDRGGEQYF. Looking up the rest from reference TRBV7-2 and TRBJ2-7 gives the full variable domain: GAGVSQSPSNKVTEKGKDVELRCDPISGHTALYWYRQSLGQGLEFLIYFQGNSAPDKSGLPSDRFSAERTGGSVSTLTIQRTQQEDSAVYLCASSLWDRGGEQYFGPGTRLTVT.

The rearrangement links TRBV28 to TRBJ1-2; the D is unclear. The V end was cut by 6 bases, the J end by 2 bases, with 13 bases between. The germline CDR1 and CDR2 sequences are MDHEN and SYDVKM. The CDR3 contains 14 residues. CDR3 loop: CASSPSIFNYGYTF. CDR3 coding DNA: TGTGCCAGCAGCCCCAGTATATTCAACTATGGCTACACCTTC.

J is TRBJ2-7 and V is TRBV6-1, with D perhaps matching TRBD2 (6 bases). The germline V gene encodes CDR1 MNHNS and CDR2 SASEGT. Trimming took off 1 base at V and 3 bases at J, with 10 bases between the two ends. The CDR3 is 14 residues long. CDR3 sequence: CASSEGRDGYEQYF. CDR3 sequence (DNA): TGTGCCAGCAGTGAAGGGCGGGACGGCTACGAGCAGTACTTC.

The genes are TRBV7-3 and TRBJ2-3; 11 nucleotides line up with TRBD1. The CDR3 runs 16 residues. Losses at the gene ends were 5 bases for V and 3 bases for J; bases not matched to a gene: 7. Germline assignment: CDR1 SGHTA and CDR2 FQGTGA. The chain's CDR3 is CASSAGTGGGTDTQYF. The CDR3 coding sequence is TGTGCCAGCAGCGCCGGGACAGGGGGAGGTACAGATACGCAGTATTTT. Together with reference TRBV7-3 and TRBJ2-3, the CDR3 gives the full variable domain: GAGVSQTPSNKVTEKGKYVELRCDPISGHTALYWYRQSLGQGPEFLIYFQGTGAADDSGLPNDRFFAVRPEGSVSTLKIQRTERGDSAVYLCASSAGTGGGTDTQYFGPGTRLTVL.

This chain uses TRBV29-1 with TRBJ1-1; D is unresolved. The CDR3 loop spans 12 amino acids. Germline assignment: CDR1 SQVTM and CDR2 ANQGSEA. Between the trimmed V and J ends, which lost 6 bases and 1 base, there was a span of 9 bases. The CDR3 sequence: CSVNGGNTEAFF. As DNA, the CDR3 is TGCAGCGTAAACGGCGGGAACACTGAAGCTTTCTTT.

The gene calls are TRBV9 and TRBJ2-7, with 9 bases aligning to TRBD1. The CDR3 runs to 15 residues. The trim removed 0 bases at V and 5 bases at J, leaving 6 bases unmatched. Germline V gives CDR1 SGDLS, CDR2 YYNGEE. The CDR3 here is CASSVGGTGLHEQYF. The CDR3 bases are TGTGCCAGCAGCGTAGGTGGGACAGGGTTACACGAGCAGTACTTC.

J is TRBJ2-3 and V is TRBV18; 7 bases line up with TRBD2. Germline CDR1 reads KGHSH; CDR2 reads LQKENI. Trimming cost V 3 bases and J 1 base; bases outside gene matches: 4. The CDR3 has 15 amino acids. CDR3 residues: CASSPRLAGTDTQYF. The DNA for the CDR3 is TGTGCCAGCTCACCCCGACTAGCCGGCACAGATACGCAGTATTTT.

The chain combines TRBV19 with TRBJ2-1; 8 bases fit TRBD2. J gave up 8 bases and V 3 bases, and 15 bases lay outside the gene matches. The CDR3 covers 17 residues. The germline CDR1 and CDR2 sequences are LNHDA and SQIVND (reference sequence). CDR3 in DNA: TGTGCCAGTAGTATGATCAATGCGGGAGGAAAAAAAGATGAGCAGTTCTTC. This translates into CASSMINAGGKKDEQFF.

V is TRBV10-3 and J is TRBJ2-3; D remains ambiguous. V was clipped by 2 bases and J by 2 bases, with 5 bases between them. This CDR3 spans 13 amino acids. From germline, CDR1 is ENHRY and CDR2 SYGVKD. CDR3 sequence: CAISEANTDTQYF. In nucleotides, the CDR3 is TGTGCCATCAGTGAGGCGAACACAGATACGCAGTATTTT.

This clone showed up just once. This chain links TRBV18 with TRBJ2-1; 10 positions agree with TRBD2. Unmatched junction bases numbered 8, after V lost 3 bases and J lost 0 bases. Germline V gene sequence: CDR1 KGHSH, CDR2 LQKENI. The CDR3 is 18 residues long. The CDR3 bases are TGTGCCAGCTCACCCCGGACTAGCGGTACAAGCTCCTACAATGAGCAGTTCTTC. Residues: CASSPRTSGTSSYNEQFF. The full variable domain, completed using reference TRBV18 and TRBJ2-1, is NAGVMQNPRHLVRRRGQEARLRCSPMKGHSHVYWYRQLPEEGLKFMVYLQKENIIDESGMPKERFSAEFPKEGPSILRIQQVVRGDSAAYFCASSPRTSGTSSYNEQFFGPGTRLTVL.